This T cell receptor beta chain was recovered during a study of T cells in Graves' hyperthyroidism and ophthalmopathy (dated by TCRdb to the late 2010s). For the study in its entirety: TCR V-J signatures able to tell the groups apart were searched for in a discovery cohort of more than 90 patients, of whom 43 had Graves' ophthalmopathy and roughly 58 had stable Graves' hyperthyroidism. An independent validation cohort of fewer than 20 hyperthyroidism patients and 17 patients who later progressed to ophthalmopathy tested prospective prediction of ophthalmopathy. The 95 to 100 discovery patients were randomly divided into training and test sets at a 7:3 ratio. In addition, the study compared T-cell repertoires in thyroid tissue and in blood from roughly six Graves' hyperthyroidism patients. After blood sampling, hyperthyroidism patients were treated with methimazole at a starting dose of 30 mg daily, and ophthalmopathy patients were treated with high-dose intravenous methylprednisolone. According to the paper, TCR Vbeta CDR3 sequencing was carried out on roughly 130 peripheral blood samples, which came from more than 40 ophthalmopathy, around 75 hyperthyroidism and 17 progressor patients.

As to this clonotype: Which antigen it targets is not known. A junction boundary mismatches the germline segment, possibly from a read error.

The CDR3 numbers 17 residues from cysteine through phenylalanine. The DNA shown is the 51-base CDR3, in frame from base 1. Via the germline V gene, CDR1 is SGDLS and CDR2 YYNGEE. The study excluded patients with uncontrolled infections, other autoimmune diseases, pregnancy or lactation. Diagnoses relied on clinical symptoms, serum thyroxine and TRAb, thyroid ultrasound and orbital computed tomography. Total RNA was extracted using Trizol reagent, and RNA quality was assessed on an Agilent 2100 Bioanalyzer. The TCR beta CDR3 regions were amplified from the RNA transcripts. The first round of RT-PCR for the TCR CDR3 was performed with the HTBI primer set and the Qiagen OneStep RT-PCR kit. Libraries were constructed in a second round of multiplex PCR, after which size selection and purification were carried out. Sequencing of the libraries was done on an Illumina HiSeq2000 using paired-end 100 bp reads. In the authors' own workflow: SOAPnuke was used to process the raw data, with reads discarded if the reads contained adapters or uncalled bases, had a mean Phred below 15, or lacked an exact constant-primer or identifier match. High-quality paired reads were merged using COPE v1.2.5, and each unique nucleotide sequence was defined as a clonotype. MiTCR v1.1 was used to align the clonotypes against IMGT TRBV, TRBD and TRBJ reference segments. Analysis was restricted to V-J combinations with a frequency above 0.0001, which covered just over 98% of repertoires. A TCS score was defined as the ratio of F50 (clonal expansion) to E x V (chaos), with BLOSUM62-based TCRdist applied between CDR3 peptides within each V-J. Welch's t-statistics and random forest reduced 514 V-J features to under 15, which were used in a naive Bayes classifier (R e1071). Thyroid-blood repertoire similarity was quantified with the Morisita-Horn index. TCRdb trimmed the raw reads at Q25, called clones with MiXCR and kept productive beta chains. Entries are consolidated by CDR3 protein sequence, retaining the most common genes and DNA. The V and J calls shown here were made by TCRdb, not taken from the authors' results. Across this sample there are roughly 570,000 distinct CDR3 sequences, with 46% seen only once. Around 17% of the sample goes to the ten largest clones.

Beyond this particular receptor, the publication reports: In validation, progression to ophthalmopathy was predicted by the model with around 70% sensitivity and 72.22% specificity, a median of approximately 6.5 months before onset. Sample size was not statistically predetermined, and blinding of investigators to group allocation was not performed. Most expanded thyroid clonotypes (frequency above 0.001) were also found in blood, which suggests that blood repertoires may mirror thyroid immune responses. A model built on a 13 V-J signature distinguished ophthalmopathy from stable hyperthyroidism, reaching around 90% sensitivity and approximately 83% specificity in cross-validation and 80%/75% in testing.

The sample comprised peripheral blood or thyroid tissue (not recorded which). The rearrangement joined TRBV9 to TRBJ2-5; 14 nucleotides in the junction match TRBD2. The sequence came from an adult woman with Graves' disease, either hyperthyroidism or ophthalmopathy (not recorded which). The CDR3 reads as follows: CASSRTGTSGSRETQYF. The DNA is TGCGCCAGCAGTAGGACCGGGACTAGCGGGAGTCGAGAGACCCAGTACTTC.